This TCR beta chain was retrieved from a study of T cell responses to AZD1222 COVID-19 vaccine. Study conclusions and caveats: Vaccine-related CD4 TCRs covered spike, predominating at 160-218 and 743-854.

Clones were read by immunoSEQ multiplex PCR, and TCRdb kept only the in-frame ones, dropping some. The sample lists 150,000 to 200,000 clones; around 90% were seen once. For this clone: What it binds is unknown.

The J segment lost 2 bases and the V segment lost 3 bases, leaving 3 bases of the junction unmatched. Per germline, CDR1 LNHDA and CDR2 SQIVND (reference sequence). This CDR3 is built from 14 residues. This chain links TRBV19 with TRBJ1-2; 7 nucleotides line up with TRBD1. This TCR was sampled from an adult who received the AZD1222 COVID-19 vaccine. The source material was peripheral blood, sampled 28 days after the second AZD1222 dose. In DNA form, the CDR3 reads TGTGCCAGTAGTATGGGACAGACGAACTATGGCTACACCTTC. Translation: CASSMGQTNYGYTF.